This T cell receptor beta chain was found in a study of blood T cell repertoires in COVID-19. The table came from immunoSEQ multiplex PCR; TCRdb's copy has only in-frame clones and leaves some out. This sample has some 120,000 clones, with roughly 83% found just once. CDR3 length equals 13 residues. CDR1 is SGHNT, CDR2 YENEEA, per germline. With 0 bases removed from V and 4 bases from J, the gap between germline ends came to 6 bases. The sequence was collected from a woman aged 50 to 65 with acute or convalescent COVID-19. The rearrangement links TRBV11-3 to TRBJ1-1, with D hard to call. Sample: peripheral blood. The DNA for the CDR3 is TGTGCCAGCAGCTTAGATGGGAGCACTGAAGCTTTCTTT. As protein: CASSLDGSTEAFF.